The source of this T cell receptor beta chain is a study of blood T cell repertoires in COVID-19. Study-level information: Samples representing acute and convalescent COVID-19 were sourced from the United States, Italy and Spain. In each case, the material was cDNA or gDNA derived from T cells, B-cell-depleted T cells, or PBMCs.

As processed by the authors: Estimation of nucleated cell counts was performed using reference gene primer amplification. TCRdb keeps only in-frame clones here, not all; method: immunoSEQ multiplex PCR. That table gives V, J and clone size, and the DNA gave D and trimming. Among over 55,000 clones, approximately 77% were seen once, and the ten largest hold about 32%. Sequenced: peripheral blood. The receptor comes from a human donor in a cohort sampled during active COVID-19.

The CDR3 reads CASSLWQTMNTEAFF. The CDR3 nucleotides read TGCGCCAGCAGCTTGTGGCAGACTATGAACACTGAAGCTTTCTTT. This rearrangement joins TRBV5-1 to TRBJ1-1; no definite D call. The CDR3 consists of 15 residues. Trimming took 1 base from V and 0 from J, leaving 10 bases between them. The germline V gene encodes CDR1 SGHRS and CDR2 YFSETQ. Based on the CDR3 plus reference TRBV5-1 and TRBJ1-1, the full variable domain is KAGVTQTPRYLIKTRGQQVTLSCSPISGHRSVSWYQQTPGQGLQFLFEYFSETQRNKGNFPGRFSGRQFSNSRSEMNVSTLELGDSALYLCASSLWQTMNTEAFFGQGTRLTVV.